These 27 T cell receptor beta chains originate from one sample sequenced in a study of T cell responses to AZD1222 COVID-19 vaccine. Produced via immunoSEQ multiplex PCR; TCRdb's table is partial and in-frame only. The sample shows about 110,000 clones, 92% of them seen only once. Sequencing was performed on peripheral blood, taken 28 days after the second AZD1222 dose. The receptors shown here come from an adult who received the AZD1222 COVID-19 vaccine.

Written as DNA, the CDR3 is TGTGCCAGCACTACGGGACAGGGATTTTCCTATGGCTACACCTTC. This gives the protein CASTTGQGFSYGYTF. The chain employs TRBV6-5 and TRBJ1-2; 9 bases are shared with TRBD1. J gave up 4 bases and V 7 bases, and 10 bases lay outside the gene matches. This CDR3 has 15 residues. Germline V gives CDR1 MNHEY, CDR2 SVGAGI.

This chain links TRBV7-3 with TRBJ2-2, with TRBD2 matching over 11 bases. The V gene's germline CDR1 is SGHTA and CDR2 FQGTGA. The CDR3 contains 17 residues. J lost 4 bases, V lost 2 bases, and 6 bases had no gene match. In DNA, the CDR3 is TGTGCCAGCAGCTTACGTGGGACTAGCGGAAGCACCGGGGAGCTGTTTTTT. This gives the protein CASSLRGTSGSTGELFF.

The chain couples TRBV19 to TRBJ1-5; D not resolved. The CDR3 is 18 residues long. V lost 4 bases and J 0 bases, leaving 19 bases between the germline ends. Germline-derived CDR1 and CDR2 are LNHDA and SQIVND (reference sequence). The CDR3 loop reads CASSNRGSGLYSNQPQHF. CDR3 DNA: TGTGCCAGTAGTAATAGAGGATCGGGGTTATATAGCAATCAGCCCCAGCATTTT.

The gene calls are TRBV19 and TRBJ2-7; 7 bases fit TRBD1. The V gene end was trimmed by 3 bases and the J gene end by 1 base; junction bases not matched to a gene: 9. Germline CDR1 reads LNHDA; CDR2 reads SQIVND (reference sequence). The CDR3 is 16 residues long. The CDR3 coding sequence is TGTGCCAGTAGTATTGATCGGGACAGAATATCCTACGAGCAGTACTTC. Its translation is CASSIDRDRISYEQYF.

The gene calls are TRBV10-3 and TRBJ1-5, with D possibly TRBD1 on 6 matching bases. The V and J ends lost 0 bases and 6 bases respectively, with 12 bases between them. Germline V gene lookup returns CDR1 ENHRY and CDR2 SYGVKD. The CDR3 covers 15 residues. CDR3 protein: CAISESVQGGQPQHF. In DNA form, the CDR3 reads TGTGCCATCAGTGAGTCGGTACAGGGTGGTCAGCCCCAGCATTTT.

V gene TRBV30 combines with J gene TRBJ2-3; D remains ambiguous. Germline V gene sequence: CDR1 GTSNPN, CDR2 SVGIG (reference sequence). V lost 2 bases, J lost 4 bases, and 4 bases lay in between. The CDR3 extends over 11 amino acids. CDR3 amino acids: CAWSSADTQYF. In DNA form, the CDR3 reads TGTGCCTGGAGTTCAGCAGATACGCAGTATTTT.

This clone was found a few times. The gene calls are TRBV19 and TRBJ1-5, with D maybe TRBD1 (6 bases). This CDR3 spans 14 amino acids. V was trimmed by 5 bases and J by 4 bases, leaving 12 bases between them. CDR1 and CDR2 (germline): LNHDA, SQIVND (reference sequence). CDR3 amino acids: CASSRGDTNQPQHF. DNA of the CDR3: TGTGCCAGTAGTCGGGGGGACACTAATCAGCCCCAGCATTTT.

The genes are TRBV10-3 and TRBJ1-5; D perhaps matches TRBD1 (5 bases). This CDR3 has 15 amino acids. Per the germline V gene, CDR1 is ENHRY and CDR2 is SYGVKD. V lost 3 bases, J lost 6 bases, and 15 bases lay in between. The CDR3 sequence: CAISETGRVGQPQHF. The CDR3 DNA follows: TGTGCCATCAGTGAAACGGGCAGGGTTGGTCAGCCCCAGCATTTT.

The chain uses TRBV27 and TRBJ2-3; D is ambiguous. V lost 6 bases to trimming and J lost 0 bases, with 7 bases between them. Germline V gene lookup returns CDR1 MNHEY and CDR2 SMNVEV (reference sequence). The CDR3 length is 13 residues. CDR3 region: CASRLPSTDTQYF. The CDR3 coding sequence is TGTGCCAGCAGACTACCTAGCACAGATACGCAGTATTTT.

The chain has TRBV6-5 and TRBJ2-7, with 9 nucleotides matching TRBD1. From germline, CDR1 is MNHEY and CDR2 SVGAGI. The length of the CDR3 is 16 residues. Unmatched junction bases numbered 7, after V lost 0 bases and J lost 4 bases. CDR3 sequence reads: CASSYSRGQGFYEQYF. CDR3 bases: TGTGCCAGCAGTTACTCGAGGGGACAGGGATTTTACGAGCAGTACTTC.

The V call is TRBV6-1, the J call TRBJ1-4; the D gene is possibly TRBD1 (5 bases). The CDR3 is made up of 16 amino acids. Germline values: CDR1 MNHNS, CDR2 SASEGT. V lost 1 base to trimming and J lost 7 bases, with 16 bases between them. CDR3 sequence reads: CASSEGGGGVIEKLFF. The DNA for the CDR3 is TGTGCCAGCAGTGAAGGTGGGGGAGGGGTCATTGAAAAACTGTTTTTT.

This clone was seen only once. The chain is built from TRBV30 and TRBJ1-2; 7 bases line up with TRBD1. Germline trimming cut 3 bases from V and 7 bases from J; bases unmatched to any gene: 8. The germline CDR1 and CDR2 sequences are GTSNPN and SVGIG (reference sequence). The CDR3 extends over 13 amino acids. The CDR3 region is CAWRATQGTGYTF. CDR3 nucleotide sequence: TGTGCCTGGAGAGCCACACAGGGGACTGGCTACACCTTC.

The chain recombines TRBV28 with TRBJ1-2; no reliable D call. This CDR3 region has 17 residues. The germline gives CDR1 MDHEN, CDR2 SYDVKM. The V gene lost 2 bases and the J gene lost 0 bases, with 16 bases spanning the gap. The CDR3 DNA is TGTGCCAGCAGTTTAATCAGCAACCCGGGTGCTAACTATGGCTACACCTTC. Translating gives CASSLISNPGANYGYTF.

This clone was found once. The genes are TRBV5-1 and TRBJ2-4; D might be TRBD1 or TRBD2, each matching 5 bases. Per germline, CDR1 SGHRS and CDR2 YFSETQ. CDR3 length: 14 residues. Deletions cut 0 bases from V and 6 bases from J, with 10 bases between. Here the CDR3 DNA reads TGCGCCAGCAGCTTGGCGCTGGGGGTAAACATTCAGTACTTC. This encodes CASSLALGVNIQYF.

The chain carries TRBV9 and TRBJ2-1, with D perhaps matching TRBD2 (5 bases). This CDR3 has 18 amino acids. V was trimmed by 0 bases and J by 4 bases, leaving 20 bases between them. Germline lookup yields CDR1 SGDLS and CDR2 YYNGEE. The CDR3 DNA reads TGTGCCAGCAGCGTAGCTTGGACGGGGATCCCTAATTACAATGAGCAGTTCTTC. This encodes CASSVAWTGIPNYNEQFF.

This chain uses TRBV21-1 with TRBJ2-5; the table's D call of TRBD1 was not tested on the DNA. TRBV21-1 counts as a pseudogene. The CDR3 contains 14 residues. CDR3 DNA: TGTGCCAGCACCACACGGGACAGCCAAGAGACCCAGTACTTC. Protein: CASTTRDSQETQYF.

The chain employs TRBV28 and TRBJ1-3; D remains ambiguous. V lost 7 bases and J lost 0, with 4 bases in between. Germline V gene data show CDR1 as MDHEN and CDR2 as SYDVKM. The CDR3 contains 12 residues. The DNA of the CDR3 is TGTGCCAGCACCTCCTCTGGAAACACCATATATTTT. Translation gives CASTSSGNTIYF.

CDR3 region: CASSQPGQGAKWYGYTF. In DNA, the CDR3 is TGTGCCAGCAGCCAACCGGGACAGGGGGCGAAGTGGTATGGCTACACCTTC. V and J are TRBV14 and TRBJ1-2, with TRBD1 matching over 12 bases. From germline, CDR1 is SGHDN and CDR2 FVKESK. The CDR3 spans 17 residues. The ends lost 2 bases at V and 5 bases at J; junction bases unmatched: 9. The full variable domain, completed using reference TRBV14 and TRBJ1-2, is EAGVTQFPSHSVIEKGQTVTLRCDPISGHDNLYWYRRVMGKEIKFLLHFVKESKQDESGMPNNRFLAERTGGTYSTLKVQPAELEDSGVYFCASSQPGQGAKWYGYTFGSGTRLTVV.

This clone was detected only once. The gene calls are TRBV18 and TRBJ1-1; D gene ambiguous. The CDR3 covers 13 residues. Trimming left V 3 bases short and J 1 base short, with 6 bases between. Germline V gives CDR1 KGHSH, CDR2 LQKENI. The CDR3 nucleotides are TGTGCCAGCTCACCCTTTGAGAACACTGAAGCTTTCTTT. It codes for CASSPFENTEAFF.

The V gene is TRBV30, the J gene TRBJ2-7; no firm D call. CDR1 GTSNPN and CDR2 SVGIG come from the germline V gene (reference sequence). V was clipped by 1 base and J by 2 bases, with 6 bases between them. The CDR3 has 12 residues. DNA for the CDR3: TGTGCCTGGAGTGGTCAGACCTACGAGCAGTACTTC. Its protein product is CAWSGQTYEQYF.

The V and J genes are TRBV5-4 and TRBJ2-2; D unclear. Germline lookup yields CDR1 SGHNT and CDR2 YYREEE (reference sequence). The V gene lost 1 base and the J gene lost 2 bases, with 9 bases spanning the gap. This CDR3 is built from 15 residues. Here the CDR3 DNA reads TGTGCCAGCAGCTTGCGTAGTACTAACACCGGGGAGCTGTTTTTT. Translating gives CASSLRSTNTGELFF. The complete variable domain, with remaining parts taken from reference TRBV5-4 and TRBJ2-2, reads ETGVTQSPTHLIKTRGQQVTLRCSSQSGHNTVSWYQQALGQGPQFIFQYYREEENGRGNFPPRFSGLQFPNYSSELNVNALELDDSALYLCASSLRSTNTGELFFGEGSRLTVL.

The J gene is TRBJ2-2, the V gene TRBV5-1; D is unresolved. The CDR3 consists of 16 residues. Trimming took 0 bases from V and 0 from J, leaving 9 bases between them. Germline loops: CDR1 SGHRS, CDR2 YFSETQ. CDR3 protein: CASSLGRQTNTGELFF. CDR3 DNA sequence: TGCGCCAGCAGCTTGGGTCGCCAGACGAACACCGGGGAGCTGTTTTTT.

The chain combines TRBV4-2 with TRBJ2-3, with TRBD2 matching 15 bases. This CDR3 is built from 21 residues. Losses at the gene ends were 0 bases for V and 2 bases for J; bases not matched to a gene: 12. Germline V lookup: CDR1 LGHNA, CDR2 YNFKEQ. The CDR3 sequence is CASSQDAGLAGGPSATDTQYF. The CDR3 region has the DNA TGTGCCAGCAGCCAAGATGCCGGACTAGCGGGAGGGCCATCCGCCACAGATACGCAGTATTTT.

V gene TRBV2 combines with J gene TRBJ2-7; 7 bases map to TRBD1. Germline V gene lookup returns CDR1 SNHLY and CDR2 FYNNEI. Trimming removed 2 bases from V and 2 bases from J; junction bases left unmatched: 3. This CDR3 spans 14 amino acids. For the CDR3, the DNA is TGTGCCAGCAGTGAAAAGAGGGGGCCCTACGAGCAGTACTTC. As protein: CASSEKRGPYEQYF.

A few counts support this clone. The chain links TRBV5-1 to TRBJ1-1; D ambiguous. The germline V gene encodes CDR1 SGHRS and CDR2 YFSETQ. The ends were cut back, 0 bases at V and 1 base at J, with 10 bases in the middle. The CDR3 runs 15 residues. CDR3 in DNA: TGCGCCAGCAGCTTGGTTGTCGGGAAGAACACTGAAGCTTTCTTT. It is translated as CASSLVVGKNTEAFF.

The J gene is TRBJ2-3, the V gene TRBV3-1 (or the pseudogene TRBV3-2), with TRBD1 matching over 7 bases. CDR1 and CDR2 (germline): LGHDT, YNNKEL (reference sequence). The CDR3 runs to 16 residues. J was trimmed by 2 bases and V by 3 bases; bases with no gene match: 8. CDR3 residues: CASSQGKTGTTDTQYF. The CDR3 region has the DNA TGTGCCAGCAGCCAGGGAAAGACAGGGACCACAGATACGCAGTATTTT.

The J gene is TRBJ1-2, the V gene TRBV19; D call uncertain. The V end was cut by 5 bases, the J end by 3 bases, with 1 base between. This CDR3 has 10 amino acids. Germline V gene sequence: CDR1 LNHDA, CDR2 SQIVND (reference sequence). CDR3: CASSDYGYTF. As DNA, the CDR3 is TGTGCCAGTAGTGACTATGGCTACACCTTC.